Each of the 2 T cell receptor beta chains below was sequenced from the same sample in a study of vaccination and CD4 T cells after COVID-19. The antigens these receptors bind are not known. Described treatment: roughly 10-day PBMC culture with coronavirus spike peptide pools or control peptides (ViraFEST assay). The study sequenced cultured CD4+ T cell DNA using the Oncomine TCR Beta short-read assay. TCRdb independently ran MiXCR on the PCR reads; one entry per CDR3 protein. The data contain about 16,000 distinct CDR3 sequences, 35% to 45% of them singletons. The specimen was CD4+ T cells from blood, cultured in vitro, collected before SARS-CoV-2 vaccination. These receptor sequences come from a human donor who received a COVID-19 vaccine.

The CDR3, as DNA: TGCAGTGCTGCGGGGGCTAGCGGGGATGCAGATACGCAGTATTTT. Translated: CSAAGASGDADTQYF. The chain couples TRBV20-1 to TRBJ2-3, with 9 bases matching TRBD2. The CDR3 is 15 amino acids. The V and J ends lost 5 bases and 4 bases, in that order; junction bases with no gene match: 10. The germline V gene encodes CDR1 DFQATT and CDR2 SNEGSKA (reference sequence).

V and J are TRBV18 and TRBJ1-4, with TRBD1 matching 7 bases. From germline, CDR1 is KGHSH and CDR2 LQKENI. The CDR3 has 15 amino acids. Trimming removed 5 bases from V and 3 bases from J; junction bases left unmatched: 6. DNA for the CDR3: TGTGCCAGCTCAGCGCCAGGGGGAGCTAATGAAAAACTGTTTTTT. Protein: CASSAPGGANEKLFF.